Following are 16 T cell receptor beta chains from one sample sequenced in a study of shared clonotypes between healthy human individuals. Libraries were prepared by immunoSEQ multiplex PCR; TCRdb keeps only in-frame clonotypes and omits some of them. The sample contains some 240,000 clones, just over 65% of which appear only once. Sequenced: memory CD4+ T cells sorted from blood. Indicated subset: CD45RA-negative fraction. Receptor source: a man younger than 40 in good health.

Turning to this clone: Other nucleotide sequences from this sample produce the same CDR3. This chain links TRBV2 with TRBJ2-5; 7 bases agree with TRBD2. Unmatched junction bases numbered 2, after V lost 8 bases and J lost 5 bases. Per germline, CDR1 SNHLY and CDR2 FYNNEI. The CDR3 is 11 residues long. CDR3 loop: CASGLGETQYF. The CDR3 DNA reads as TGTGCCAGCGGACTAGGGGAGACCCAGTACTTC. Variable domain in full (rest from reference TRBV2 and TRBJ2-5): EPEVTQTPSHQVTQMGQEVILRCVPISNHLYFYWYRQILGQKVEFLVSFYNNEISEKSEIFDDQFSVERPDGSNFTLKIRSTKLEDSAMYFCASGLGETQYFGPGTRLLVL.

This clone has more than one count but fewer than ten. The chain has TRBV29-1 and TRBJ2-1; 9 bases are shared with TRBD2. Germline V CDR1 and CDR2: SQVTM, ANQGSEA. V shed 3 bases, J shed 0 bases, and the junction held 3 bases outside the gene matches. CDR3 length: 15 residues. DNA of the CDR3: TGCAGCGTTGAGGGACTAGCTAGCTCCTACAATGAGCAGTTCTTC. This gives the protein CSVEGLASSYNEQFF.

This clone has a count of ten or more. The V and J genes are TRBV18 and TRBJ2-3, with 7 bases matching TRBD2. Germline CDR1 is KGHSH and CDR2 is LQKENI. This CDR3 comprises 15 residues. With 6 bases clipped from V and 1 base from J, the junction kept 7 bases outside the gene matches. The CDR3: CASSRDYGGTDTQYF. CDR3 bases: TGTGCCAGCTCGCGGGACTACGGAGGCACAGATACGCAGTATTTT. Full variable domain (rest looked up from reference TRBV18 and TRBJ2-3): NAGVMQNPRHLVRRRGQEARLRCSPMKGHSHVYWYRQLPEEGLKFMVYLQKENIIDESGMPKERFSAEFPKEGPSILRIQQVVRGDSAAYFCASSRDYGGTDTQYFGPGTRLTVL.

The V call is TRBV9, the J call TRBJ2-5; D ambiguous. V gave up 0 bases and J gave up 5 bases, with 14 bases separating them. CDR1 and CDR2 from the germline V gene are SGDLS and YYNGEE. The CDR3 runs to 15 residues. This chain's CDR3 is CASSVVTAGLETQYF. The DNA of the CDR3 is TGTGCCAGCAGCGTAGTCACAGCCGGGTTGGAGACCCAGTACTTC.

The V gene is TRBV6-5, the J gene TRBJ2-7; D is unresolved. CDR1 MNHEY and CDR2 SVGAGI come from the germline V gene. V lost 0 bases, J lost 2 bases, and 11 bases lay in between. This CDR3 is built from 15 residues. CDR3 sequence (DNA): TGTGCCAGCAGTTACTCTTTTGTCGGCACCTACGAGCAGTACTTC. Protein: CASSYSFVGTYEQYF.

The V and J genes are TRBV11-3 and TRBJ2-3, with D possibly matching TRBD2 (6 bases). Trimming took off 4 bases at V and 2 bases at J, with 16 bases between the two ends. This CDR3 has 16 amino acids. Germline V gene sequence: CDR1 SGHNT, CDR2 YENEEA. CDR3 in DNA: TGTGCCAGCAGCTCCGGGTCGGGAGCTTCCACAGATACGCAGTATTTT. Protein product: CASSSGSGASTDTQYF.

J is TRBJ1-2 and V is TRBV30; weak D call: TRBD1 (6 bases). The CDR3 covers 15 residues. The V end was cut by 4 bases, the J end by 3 bases, with 18 bases between. The germline CDR1 and CDR2 sequences are GTSNPN and SVGIG (reference sequence). The CDR3 spells CAWKHAPRGYYGYTF. CDR3 DNA sequence: TGTGCCTGGAAACACGCCCCCAGGGGATACTATGGCTACACCTTC.

Here the CDR3 DNA reads TGTGCCAGCAAGACAGCGCATCCACAAGAGACCCAGTACTTC. Its translation: CASKTAHPQETQYF. J is TRBJ2-5 and V is TRBV2, with D maybe TRBD1 (5 bases). Germline CDR1 is SNHLY and CDR2 is FYNNEI. The CDR3 spans 14 residues. V lost 7 bases and J 2 bases, leaving 14 bases between the germline ends.

The genes are TRBV6-1 and TRBJ1-5, with 11 bases that match TRBD1. Germline V gives CDR1 MNHNS, CDR2 SASEGT. The CDR3 contains 14 residues. Germline trimming cut 4 bases from V and 6 bases from J; bases unmatched to any gene: 2. Here the CDR3 reads CASSVGTGGQPQHF. The CDR3 DNA is TGTGCCAGCAGTGTGGGGACAGGGGGTCAGCCCCAGCATTTT.

This clone occurred a few times. This chain connects TRBV7-8 to TRBJ2-5; TRBD2 matches 9 bases. V trimming: 5 bases; J trimming: 2 bases; junction bases outside the gene matches: 15. The CDR3 covers 18 residues. Germline CDR1 SGHVS, CDR2 FQNEAQ. The CDR3 region has the DNA TGTGCCAGCAGCCCAACCCGGTCCGGACTAGCGAGACAAGAGACCCAGTACTTC. It yields the protein CASSPTRSGLARQETQYF.

This clone was found many times. This sequence joins TRBV14 and TRBJ1-2; D remains ambiguous. Trimming removed 4 bases at V and 2 bases at J, with 11 bases between. CDR1 is SGHDN and CDR2 is FVKESK in the germline V gene. The CDR3 has 14 residues. Here the CDR3 reads CASSPGPANYGYTF. The CDR3, as DNA: TGTGCCAGCAGCCCTGGGCCAGCGAACTATGGCTACACCTTC.

This clone was observed a few times. The V call is TRBV7-2, the J call TRBJ1-2; D gene ambiguous. The CDR3 covers 13 residues. The V end was cut by 3 bases, the J end by 11 bases, with 16 bases between. Germline V gene sequence: CDR1 SGHTA, CDR2 FQGNSA. CDR3: CASSFKPGLPYTF. The CDR3 DNA follows: TGTGCCAGCAGCTTTAAACCCGGGCTGCCTTACACCTTC. Full variable domain (outside the CDR3, taken from reference TRBV7-2 and TRBJ1-2): GAGVSQSPSNKVTEKGKDVELRCDPISGHTALYWYRQSLGQGLEFLIYFQGNSAPDKSGLPSDRFSAERTGGSVSTLTIQRTQQEDSAVYLCASSFKPGLPYTFGSGTRLTVV.

The chain has TRBV7-9 and TRBJ2-7; 8 bases match TRBD2. Germline V CDR1 and CDR2: SEHNR, FQNEAQ (reference sequence). This CDR3 is built from 16 residues. V was clipped by 4 bases and J by 5 bases; unmatched bases: 13. CDR3 sequence: CASSSSGRAGSHEQYF. DNA of the CDR3: TGTGCCAGCAGCTCCTCCGGGAGGGCAGGGAGCCACGAGCAGTACTTC.

This clone is labeled medium-sized. The chain has TRBV7-8 and TRBJ2-7, with 11 bases lining up with TRBD2. With V trimmed by 1 base and J by 4 bases, 6 bases remained unmatched. The CDR3 has 16 amino acids. Germline lookup yields CDR1 SGHVS and CDR2 FQNEAQ. CDR3 residues: CASSLVPSGRLYEQYF. The CDR3 DNA is TGTGCCAGCAGCTTAGTGCCTAGCGGGAGGTTGTACGAGCAGTACTTC. Full variable domain (remainder filled in from reference TRBV7-8 and TRBJ2-7): GAGVSQSPRYKVAKRGQDVALRCDPISGHVSLFWYQQALGQGPEFLTYFQNEAQLDKSGLPSDRFFAERPEGSVSTLKIQRTQQEDSAVYLCASSLVPSGRLYEQYFGPGTRLTVT.

This chain uses TRBV13 with TRBJ2-5; D unclear. Germline-derived CDR1 and CDR2 are PRHDT and FYEKMQ (reference sequence). V lost 3 bases, J lost 1 base, and 9 bases lay in between. This CDR3 has 14 amino acids. The CDR3 nucleotides read TGTGCCAGCAGCTTTGGTAAGGTCCAAGAGACCCAGTACTTC. Its translation is CASSFGKVQETQYF.

J is TRBJ2-5 and V is TRBV7-2, with 7 bases fitting TRBD2. The V gene end was trimmed by 8 bases and the J gene end by 2 bases; junction bases not matched to a gene: 14. CDR1 is SGHTA, CDR2 FQGNSA, per germline. The CDR3 is 16 amino acids. The CDR3 spells CASHGRGNPLQETQYF. For the CDR3, the DNA is TGTGCCAGCCATGGGAGGGGAAACCCTTTGCAAGAGACCCAGTACTTC.